The clone carrying this T cell receptor beta chain was detected only once. This record belongs to a study of preoperative IRX-2 immunotherapy in early breast cancer. Treatment denoted: preoperative locoregional IRX-2 cytokine immunotherapy. This phase Ib study tested locoregional IRX-2 cytokine immunotherapy given before surgery. Some clones are missing from TCRdb's copy, which holds only in-frame ones; the method was immunoSEQ multiplex PCR. Among around 29,000 clones listed, 82% were seen once. CDR3 length equals 13 residues. Germline V gene lookup returns CDR1 MNHGY and CDR2 SAAAGT. With 6 bases removed from V and 2 bases from J, the gap between germline ends came to 11 bases.

This receptor was taken from a human donor with breast cancer. This chain uses TRBV6-8 with TRBJ2-7, with no clear D. The sample here was taken from a patient treated with IRX-2 immunotherapy. Here the CDR3 DNA reads TGTGCCAGCAGCCCCGCTGCTACCTACGAGCAGTACTTC. Translation gives CASSPAATYEQYF.